This T cell receptor (beta chain) was recovered during a study of cytomegalovirus exposure and HLA in healthy donors (dated by TCRdb to 2015 to 2018). At the level of the whole study: An earlier analysis of under 600 of the donors reported 250 to 350 Gb of sequence data and 117 million unique TCR beta sequences from some 180 million T cells. An earlier analysis of 587 of the donors used high-throughput TCR beta sequencing to judge whether each TCR beta V gene segment behaved as functional or pseudogenic. Besides the first cohort of around 700 subjects, a separate validation cohort made up of 120 different subjects was used. To study patterns of TCR occurrence, a later analysis re-analyzed previously published TCR beta repertoires from more than 550 donors and added high-resolution HLA genotyping. Among 350 to 400 genotyped donors of the cohort, an average of about 240,000 unique TCR beta nucleotide sequences were sequenced per donor, roughly 20% of them non-productive. A later genetic analysis took genome-wide SNP genotypes for about three fifths of the 666 donors and used that subset as a discovery cohort. Donor age, sex, ethnicity and CMV serostatus were compiled together with the repertoire data. The study aimed to test whether cataloging public T cell receptors could reveal signatures of past pathogen exposure. Typing coverage varied by locus: about 620-630 donors for A, B, C, DRB1 and DQB1; approximately 500 for DQA1; about 590 for DPA1; about 450 for DPB1. The study combined high-throughput TCR immunosequencing, statistical association of individual TCRs with disease status, and machine learning to predict cytomegalovirus infection status. Roughly 300 gigabases of sequencing data and approximately 84 million unique TCR sequences were included in an early release covering around 600 HLA-typed donors. The T cell repertoires of under 700 subjects were profiled by immunosequencing and related to cytomegalovirus serostatus. Of the 300 to 450 genotyped donors, approximately 80% were placed in the genetic ancestry cluster associated with self-reported Caucasian donors. HLA typing covered class I and class II loci at four-digit resolution. Roughly 5 DR-DQ haplotypes were handled as single units for association and clustering, since linkage in the cohort was strong. Every discovery cohort repertoire had been produced on one sequencing platform. In the later analysis, no new phenotypic data were used to find candidate immune exposures; instead, reliance was placed on TCR beta sequences and their occurrence across donors. Summary of the overall study and its limitations: It was suggested by the authors that the approach could potentially be generalized to other disease states and immunological phenotypes. A later analysis found that HLA-associated TCR beta chains were more clonally expanded and had lower generation probabilities than equally common non-associated chains. When HLA alleles, especially DR and DQ, strongly co-occurred, attributing TCR associations to individual alleles was difficult. The only immune exposure information available for the cohort was CMV serostatus. At a false discovery rate of 0.05, a later analysis linked about 17,000 TCR beta sequences to specific HLA alleles. Some IMGT-functional V segments, including TRBV6-2 and TRBV6-3, could not be distinguished by the 87-base-pair reads and were therefore excluded. The study gave a list of 150 to 200 TCR beta chains associated with cytomegalovirus. Sequencing depth was assumed to be roughly uniform across donors in the presence/absence analyses, though that assumption may not hold. Broadly in line with IMGT annotations, most TCR beta V segments showed up in productive rearrangements about 90% or about 30% of the time in an earlier analysis of 587 of the donors. In a later genetic analysis, fewer N-insertions in productive TCRs were reported among donors in an Asian-associated ancestry cluster than the roughly 710-donor mean. A few of the identified cytomegalovirus-associated TCR beta chains were confirmed in vitro to be specific for cytomegalovirus antigens. Across donors, most TCR sequences were observed very rarely, whereas some public TCRs were present in many individuals. The classifier was reported to diagnose cytomegalovirus status with high specificity and sensitivity in both the original and validation cohorts. A further reported finding was that TCR beta sequences accurately predicted the HLA-A and HLA-B alleles for most subjects in the first cohort. A cluster of highly shared sequence variants was judged likely to be a technical artifact of the sequencing pipeline. According to a later analysis, TCR association rates differed among HLA loci, with DRB1 alleles showing the most associated TCRs and HLA-C alleles showing the fewest. Seventeen rarely observed V segments, including chromosome 9 orphons, were excluded from the earlier analysis of a few hundred of the donors because counts were too low. Several of the top co-occurrence clusters appeared to be linked to parvovirus B19, influenza, CMV and Epstein-Barr virus, according to a later analysis. HLA typing was unavailable for some donors at each locus, so association tests used only the typed subset. A later genetic analysis associated a missense DCLRE1C variant with V-gene and J-gene trimming of TCR beta chains, and an independent cohort replicated the association. This cohort had only TCR beta chains sequenced, and the lack of alpha or paired-chain data limited which features could be detected. Correlated functional status among segregating V segments might reflect linkage disequilibrium, but an unknown experimental factor could not be ruled out. Most CMV-associated TCR beta chains appeared to be HLA-restricted in a later analysis, and the HLA associations seemed to be driven largely by CMV exposure.

V and J are truncated by 8 bases and 7 bases respectively, leaving an intervening sequence of 17 bases. The germline V gene provides CDR1 SGHAT and CDR2 FQNNGV. Inclusive of the bounding cysteine and phenylalanine, the CDR3 is 13 residues long. Of all the DNA, just the CDR3 is kept, 39 bases in frame from base 1. As to this clone: The specificity of this receptor is unknown. Per-nucleotide qualities are absent, and no much larger clonotype sits a single base away.

Receptors were amplified or captured by the immunoSEQ multiplex PCR assay. For the multiplex PCR, a mixture combining 60 forward primers for TCR Vbeta segments and 13 reverse primers for TCR Jbeta segments was used. The CDR3 region of rearranged TCR beta genes was amplified from genomic DNA with a multiplex PCR assay. The Illumina HiSeq System was used to sequence the amplified TCR beta libraries as 87-base-pair reads. Under the source paper's analysis protocol: Across the 500 to 750 repertoires, a later analysis counted tens of millions of unique TCR beta chains, around 10 million of which were shared by at least two donors. Raw reads were error-corrected and collapsed into unique sequences with a nearest-neighbor algorithm that merged closely related sequences to remove PCR and sequencing errors. CDR3 sequences were aligned to IMGT reference sequences to assign V, D and J gene segments. For a sequence to be retained, a match of at least six nucleotides was required to both a V gene segment and a J gene segment. Rearrangements were classified as productive when the CDR3 lacked stop codons and remained in frame with V and J, and all other rearrangements were classified as non-productive. CDR3 was defined according to IMGT convention as the region running from the second conserved V-encoded cysteine to the conserved J-encoded phenylalanine. In an earlier analysis of more than 550 of the donors, sequences lacking an unambiguous match to a single V gene segment were excluded. In an earlier analysis of 587 of the donors, V segments were called functional above 56.7% productive rearrangements and were called segregating when the between-donor standard deviation exceeded 5%. A statistical classification framework was developed to diagnose cytomegalovirus status using the catalog of TCR beta chain sequences. In a later analysis, V and J genes were assigned by comparing TCR nucleotide sequences against IMGT/GENE-DB human TR gene sequences. In a later analysis, CDR3 sequences and most-parsimonious VDJ recombination scenarios were assigned using the TCRdist pipeline. In a later analysis, each TCR beta chain was defined by its CDR3 amino acid sequence together with its V-gene family, and reads lacking a unique V-gene family were excluded. In a later analysis, fewer than 600 highly shared, low-generation-probability nucleotide sequences were removed to address suspected cross-contamination and a sequencing artifact. In a later analysis, a clonal expansion index was calculated for each public chain from normalized within-repertoire ranks of inferred template counts. In a later analysis, generation probabilities were computed with a VDJ recombination model fitted to out-of-frame rearrangements, and the resulting probabilities were checked against IGoR. Hypergeometric tests were used in a later analysis to score TCR-TCR, TCR-HLA and TCR-CMV co-occurrence, with a repertoire-size bias correction applied to the TCR pairs. A later analysis estimated false discovery rates by permuting HLA or CMV assignments 20 times. A later analysis grouped co-occurring TCRs with DBSCAN, adding TCRdist sequence similarity when clustering within HLA-allele-positive subsets. Co-occurrence clustering excluded repertoires with fewer than 30,000 or more than 120,000 public chains, plus five with anomalous nucleotide sharing. TCRdb provides this immuneACCESS table in a form limited to in-frame rearrangements. Some clones are lacking; in checked studies, under half of them reflect an unresolved V gene, and why the rest are absent is not known. V and J calls plus clone size are reproduced from that table; the DNA served to infer D and trimming. This sample gives about 98,000 clones in total; 55% to 80% of them show up just once. The ten biggest clones cover under 5.5% of the sample.

The cohort consisted of 600 to 750 healthy bone marrow donors. All cohort members were sampled while nominally healthy, although unrecorded immune exposures were likely present. CMV serostatus was positive for roughly 290 and negative for about 55% of the roughly 670 cohort members, and was not recorded for this donor. Each donor provided a peripheral blood sample, and peripheral blood mononuclear cells were used for TCR beta sequencing. Genomic DNA extraction from the blood cell samples was performed with the Qiagen DNeasy Blood Extraction Kit. The material sequenced was PBMCs. The V and J segments used are TRBV11-2 and TRBJ1-1, with no D gene named confidently. This sequence was found in a human donor in good health. Read as DNA, the sequence is TGTGCCAGCGGTAAAAGTGGAGGAGGTGAAGCTTTCTTT. Translated, this is CASGKSGGGEAFF.